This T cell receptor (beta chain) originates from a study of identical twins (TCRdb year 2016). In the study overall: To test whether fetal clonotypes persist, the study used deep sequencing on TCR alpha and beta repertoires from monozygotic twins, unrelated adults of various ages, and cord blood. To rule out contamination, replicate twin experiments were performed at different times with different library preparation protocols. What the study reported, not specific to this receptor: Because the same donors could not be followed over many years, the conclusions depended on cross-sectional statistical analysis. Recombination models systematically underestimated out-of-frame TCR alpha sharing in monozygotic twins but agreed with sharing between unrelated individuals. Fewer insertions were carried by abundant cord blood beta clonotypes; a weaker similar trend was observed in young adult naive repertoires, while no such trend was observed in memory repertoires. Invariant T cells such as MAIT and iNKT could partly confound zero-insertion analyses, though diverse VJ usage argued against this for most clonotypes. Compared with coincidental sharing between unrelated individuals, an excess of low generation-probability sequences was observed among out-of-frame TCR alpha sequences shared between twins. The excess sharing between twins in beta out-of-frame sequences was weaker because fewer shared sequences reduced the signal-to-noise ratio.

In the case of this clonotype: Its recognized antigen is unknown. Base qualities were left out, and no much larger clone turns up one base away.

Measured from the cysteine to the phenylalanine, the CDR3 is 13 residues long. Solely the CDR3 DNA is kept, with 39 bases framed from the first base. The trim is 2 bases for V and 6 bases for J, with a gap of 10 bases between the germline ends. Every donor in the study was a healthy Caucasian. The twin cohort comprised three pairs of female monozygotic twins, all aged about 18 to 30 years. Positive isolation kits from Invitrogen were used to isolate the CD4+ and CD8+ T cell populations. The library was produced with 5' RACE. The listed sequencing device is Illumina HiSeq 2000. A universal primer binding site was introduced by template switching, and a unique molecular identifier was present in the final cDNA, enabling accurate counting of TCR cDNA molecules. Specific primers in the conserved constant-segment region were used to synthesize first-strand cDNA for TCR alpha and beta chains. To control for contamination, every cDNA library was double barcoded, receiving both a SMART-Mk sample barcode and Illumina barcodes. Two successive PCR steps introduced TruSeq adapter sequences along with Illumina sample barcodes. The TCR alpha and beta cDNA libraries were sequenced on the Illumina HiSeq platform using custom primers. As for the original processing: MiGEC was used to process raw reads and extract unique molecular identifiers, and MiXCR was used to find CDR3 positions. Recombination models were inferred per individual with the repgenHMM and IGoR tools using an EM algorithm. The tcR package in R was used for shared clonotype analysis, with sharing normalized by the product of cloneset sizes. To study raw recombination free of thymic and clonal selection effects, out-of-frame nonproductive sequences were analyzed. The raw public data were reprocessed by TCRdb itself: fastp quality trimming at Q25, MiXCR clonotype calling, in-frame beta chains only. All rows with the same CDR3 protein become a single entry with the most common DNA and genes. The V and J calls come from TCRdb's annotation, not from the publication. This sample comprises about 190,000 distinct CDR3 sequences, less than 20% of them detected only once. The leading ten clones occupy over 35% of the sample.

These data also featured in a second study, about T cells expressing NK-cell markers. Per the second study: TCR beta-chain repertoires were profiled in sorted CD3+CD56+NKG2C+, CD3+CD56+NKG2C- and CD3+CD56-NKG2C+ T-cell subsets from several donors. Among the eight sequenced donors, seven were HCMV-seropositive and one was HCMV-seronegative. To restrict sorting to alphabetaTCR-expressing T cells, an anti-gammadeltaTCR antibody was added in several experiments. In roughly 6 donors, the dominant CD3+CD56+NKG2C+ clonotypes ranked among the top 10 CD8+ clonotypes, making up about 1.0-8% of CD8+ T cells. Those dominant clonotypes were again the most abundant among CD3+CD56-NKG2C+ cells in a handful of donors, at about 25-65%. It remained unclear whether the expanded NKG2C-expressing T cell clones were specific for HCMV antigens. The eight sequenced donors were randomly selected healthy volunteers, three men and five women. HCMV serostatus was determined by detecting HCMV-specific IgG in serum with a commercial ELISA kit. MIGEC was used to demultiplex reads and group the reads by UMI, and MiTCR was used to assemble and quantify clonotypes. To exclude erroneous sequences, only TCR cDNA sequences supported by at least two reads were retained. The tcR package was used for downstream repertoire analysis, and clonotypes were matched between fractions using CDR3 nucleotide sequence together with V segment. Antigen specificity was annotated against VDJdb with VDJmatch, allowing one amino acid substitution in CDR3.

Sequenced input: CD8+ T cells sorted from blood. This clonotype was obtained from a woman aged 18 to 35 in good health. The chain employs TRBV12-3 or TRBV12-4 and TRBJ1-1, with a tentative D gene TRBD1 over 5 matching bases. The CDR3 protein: CASSLLRGSEAFF. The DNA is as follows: TGTGCCAGCAGTTTACTAAGGGGTTCTGAAGCTTTCTTT.